What follows are 17 T cell receptor beta chains derived from one specimen sequenced in a study of blood T cell repertoires in COVID-19. The protocol was immunoSEQ multiplex PCR, while the TCRdb copy is restricted to in-frame clones and leaves out a portion. The table records fewer than 300,000 clones, 75% to 95% of them present only once. Sample: PBMCs or T cells enriched from blood (not recorded which). The receptors were sampled from a woman aged 25 to 39 who had recovered from COVID-19.

The V and J genes are TRBV7-9 and TRBJ1-2; TRBD1 aligns across 7 bases. V was pared by 3 bases and J by 6 bases, with 1 base of the junction left unmatched. The CDR3 runs to 12 residues. Germline CDR1 is SEHNR and CDR2 is FQNEAQ (reference sequence). The CDR3 DNA reads TGTGCCAGCAGCTTTGGGACAGATGGCTACACCTTC. Protein product: CASSFGTDGYTF.

The chain joins TRBV5-4 to TRBJ1-2, with TRBD1 identical over 8 bases. The V gene's germline CDR1 is SGHNT and CDR2 YYREEE (reference sequence). The CDR3 spans 14 residues. V lost 3 bases and J lost 7; bases outside the gene matches: 8. In DNA, the CDR3 is TGTGCCAGCAGCTCACCCGACAGGGGCCCTGGCTACACCTTC. Its translation: CASSSPDRGPGYTF.

The chain combines TRBV7-9 with TRBJ1-1, with TRBD1 matching over 8 bases. With 5 bases clipped from V and 1 base from J, the junction kept 3 bases outside the gene matches. The CDR3 is 14 amino acids. Germline V gene data show CDR1 as SEHNR and CDR2 as FQNEAQ (reference sequence). In DNA, the CDR3 is TGTGCCAGCAGCCAGGGACAGGAGAACACTGAAGCTTTCTTT. Translated, it gives CASSQGQENTEAFF. Looking up the rest from reference TRBV7-9 and TRBJ1-1 gives the full variable domain: DTGVSQNPRHKITKRGQNVTFRCDPISEHNRLYWYRQTLGQGPEFLTYFQNEAQLEKSRLLSDRFSAERPKGSFSTLEIQRTEQGDSAMYLCASSQGQENTEAFFGQGTRLTVV.

This chain joins TRBV24-1 and TRBJ2-1, with TRBD2 matching over 9 bases. Germline CDR1 reads KGHDR; CDR2 reads SFDVKD. V was clipped by 2 bases and J by 0 bases; unmatched bases: 1. This CDR3 spans 16 amino acids. CDR3 DNA: TGTGCCACCAGTGATTCAGCGGGAGGCTCCTACAATGAGCAGTTCTTC. Translating gives CATSDSAGGSYNEQFF.

The chain employs TRBV6-5 and TRBJ2-2; maybe TRBD2 (5 bases). V was pared by 6 bases and J by 3 bases, with 14 bases between. Germline V lookup: CDR1 MNHEY, CDR2 SVGAGI. There are 15 residues in the CDR3. For the CDR3, the DNA is TGTGCCAGCAGGCTCACGAGCGGATACACCGGGGAGCTGTTTTTT. This gives the protein CASRLTSGYTGELFF.

For the CDR3, the DNA is TGTGCCAGTAGTTGGGAGCAGGGGCGCAATCAGCCCCAGCATTTT. Encoded protein: CASSWEQGRNQPQHF. The V gene is TRBV19, the J gene TRBJ1-5; weak D call: TRBD1 (6 bases). With 5 bases removed from V and 2 bases from J, the gap between germline ends came to 13 bases. Germline V gives CDR1 LNHDA, CDR2 SQIVND (reference sequence). The CDR3 is 15 residues long.

V is TRBV6-2 or TRBV6-3 and J is TRBJ1-1; the match to TRBD1 covers 7 bases. V lost 5 bases and J lost 1; bases outside the gene matches: 10. The germline V gene has CDR1 MNHEY and CDR2 SVGEGT. The CDR3 is 16 residues long. The CDR3 reads CASSNLDREENTEAFF. The CDR3 DNA reads as TGTGCCAGCAGTAACCTCGACAGGGAGGAGAACACTGAAGCTTTCTTT.

The genes are TRBV6-2 or TRBV6-3 and TRBJ1-5, with a tentative D call TRBD1 (6 bases). This CDR3 spans 13 amino acids. Germline CDR1 and CDR2: MNHEY and SVGEGT. V was cut by 4 bases and J by 5 bases, with 9 bases left in between. In nucleotides, the CDR3 is TGTGCCAGCAGTTGGCCAGGGGATCAGCCCCAGCATTTT. It specifies CASSWPGDQPQHF.

V usage is TRBV9 and J usage is TRBJ2-7, with D perhaps TRBD1 (5 bases). Germline V gene sequence: CDR1 SGDLS, CDR2 YYNGEE. Deletions cut 0 bases from V and 5 bases from J, with 12 bases between. The CDR3 has 14 residues. The CDR3 DNA reads TGTGCCAGCAGCGTAGAGACAGCCGGTGACGAGCAGTACTTC. Its translation is CASSVETAGDEQYF.

V gene TRBV19 combines with J gene TRBJ1-4; the D gene is possibly TRBD1 (6 bases). This CDR3 spans 16 amino acids. The V gene's germline CDR1 is LNHDA and CDR2 SQIVND (reference sequence). Trimming took off 6 bases at V and 0 bases at J, with 14 bases between the two ends. CDR3: CASSPQGVSTNEKLFF. In DNA, the CDR3 is TGTGCCAGTAGCCCACAGGGTGTCTCAACTAATGAAAAACTGTTTTTT.

The chain's CDR3 is CASINLGTGGNAKQYF. The CDR3 bases are TGTGCCAGCATCAACCTTGGGACAGGAGGTAACGCTAAGCAGTACTTC. The V and J genes are TRBV27 and TRBJ2-7; 8 nucleotides agree with TRBD1. V was clipped by 7 bases and J by 8 bases; unmatched bases: 19. Germline CDR1 is MNHEY and CDR2 is SMNVEV (reference sequence). This CDR3 has 16 residues.

The genes are TRBV5-6 and TRBJ2-3, with D maybe TRBD2 (6 bases). V was pared by 0 bases and J by 4 bases, with 12 bases between. The CDR3 totals 15 residues. CDR1 is SGHDT, CDR2 YYEEEE, per germline. The CDR3, as DNA: TGTGCCAGCAGCTTGGGGGGAGGATCCGCAGATACGCAGTATTTT. Its translation: CASSLGGGSADTQYF.

The chain recombines TRBV25-1 with TRBJ2-1; D might be TRBD1 (6 bases). The CDR3 is 15 amino acids. Trimming removed 7 bases from V and 5 bases from J, with 18 bases in between. Germline-derived CDR1 and CDR2 are MGHDK and SYGVNS. CDR3 DNA: TGTGCCAGCACTAGGGACATCGGGGTTAACAATGAGCAGTTCTTC. Translated: CASTRDIGVNNEQFF.

This clone was counted once. The chain uses TRBV5-5 and TRBJ2-7; D remains unclear. The CDR3 length is 14 residues. Germline-derived CDR1 and CDR2 are SGHKS and YYEKEE (reference sequence). V lost 0 bases and J 0 bases, leaving 7 bases between the germline ends. The CDR3 spells CASSLAASSYEQYF. CDR3 DNA: TGTGCCAGCAGCTTGGCCGCCAGCTCCTACGAGCAGTACTTC.

The chain carries TRBV7-8 and TRBJ1-1, with 8 bases aligning to TRBD1. V dropped 0 bases and J dropped 11; count of bases not matched to a gene: 11. This CDR3 is built from 15 residues. The germline V gene encodes CDR1 SGHVS and CDR2 FQNEAQ. The CDR3 sequence is CASSLAGRGQGGAFF. CDR3 sequence (DNA): TGTGCCAGCAGCTTAGCGGGCAGGGGGCAAGGTGGTGCTTTCTTT.

The J gene is TRBJ2-3, the V gene TRBV7-8, with a possible D match to TRBD2 (5 bases). In germline, CDR1 is SGHVS, CDR2 FQNEAQ. With 1 base removed from V and 6 bases from J, the gap between germline ends came to 17 bases. The CDR3 length is 16 residues. The CDR3 DNA reads TGTGCCAGCAGCTTAGGTCGTGGGAGAGTGTCGGATACGCAGTATTTT. Amino acids: CASSLGRGRVSDTQYF.

J is TRBJ1-1 and V is TRBV13; D gene ambiguous. Trimming left V 1 base short and J 1 base short, with 10 bases between. CDR1 and CDR2 from the germline V gene are PRHDT and FYEKMQ (reference sequence). The CDR3 is 15 residues long. The CDR3, as DNA: TGTGCCAGCAGCTTAGACGGGTCCGGGAACACTGAAGCTTTCTTT. This codes for CASSLDGSGNTEAFF.